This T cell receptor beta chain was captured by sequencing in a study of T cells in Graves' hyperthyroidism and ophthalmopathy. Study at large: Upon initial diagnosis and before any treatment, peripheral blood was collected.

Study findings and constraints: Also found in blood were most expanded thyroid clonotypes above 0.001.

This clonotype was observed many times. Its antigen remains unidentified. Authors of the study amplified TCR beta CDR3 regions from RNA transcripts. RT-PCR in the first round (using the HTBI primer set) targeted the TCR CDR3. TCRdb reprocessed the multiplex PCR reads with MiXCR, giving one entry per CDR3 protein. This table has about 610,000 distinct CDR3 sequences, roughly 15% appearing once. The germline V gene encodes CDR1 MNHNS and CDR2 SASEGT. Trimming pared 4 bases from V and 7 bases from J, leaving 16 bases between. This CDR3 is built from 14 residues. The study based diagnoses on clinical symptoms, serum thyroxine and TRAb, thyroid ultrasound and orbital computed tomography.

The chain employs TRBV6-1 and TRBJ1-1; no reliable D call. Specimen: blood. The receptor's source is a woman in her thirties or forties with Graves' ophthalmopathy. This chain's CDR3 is CASSGVDATIEAFF. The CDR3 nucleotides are TGTGCCAGCAGTGGGGTCGACGCAACCATTGAAGCTTTCTTT.